The 22 T cell receptor beta chains below all came from one sample that was sequenced in a study of shared clonotypes between healthy human individuals. Clones were sequenced by immunoSEQ multiplex PCR, and TCRdb holds only the in-frame ones, with some missing. The data contain roughly 2 million clones, over 85% of them singletons. The specimen was naive CD4+ T cells sorted from blood. Subset defined: CD45RA+ positively selected. These receptors originate from a man between 18 and 29 years old in good health.

V gene TRBV7-2 combines with J gene TRBJ1-5; no reliable D call. Germline V gene sequence: CDR1 SGHTA, CDR2 FQGNSA. Deletions cut 1 base from V and 7 bases from J, with 8 bases between. There are 13 residues in the CDR3. Written as DNA, the CDR3 is TGTGCCAGCAGCTTAGGGGGTCCCCAGCCCCAGCATTTT. This translates into CASSLGGPQPQHF.

The rearrangement joins TRBV6-1 to TRBJ1-5; D perhaps matches TRBD1 (6 bases). The CDR3 runs to 15 residues. Trimming cost V 6 bases and J 6 bases, with 18 bases left between them. In germline, CDR1 is MNHNS, CDR2 SASEGT. The CDR3 reads CASRLQGSTVQPQHF. As DNA, the CDR3 is TGTGCCAGCAGACTACAGGGTAGTACGGTTCAGCCCCAGCATTTT.

For the CDR3, the DNA is TGTGCCAGCAGCCCTGGACTGAAGGGCGGTTCACCCCTCCACTTT. It encodes CASSPGLKGGSPLHF. This rearrangement joins TRBV14 to TRBJ1-6; D ambiguous. V dropped 4 bases and J dropped 9 bases, with 16 bases sitting between them. CDR1 is SGHDN, CDR2 FVKESK, per germline. This CDR3 is 15 amino acids long.

About this clone: Other DNA variants within this sample encode the same CDR3. J is TRBJ1-2 and V is TRBV5-1; no definite D call. The CDR3 loop spans 12 amino acids. V gave up 4 bases and J gave up 1 base, with 5 bases separating them. Germline values: CDR1 SGHRS, CDR2 YFSETQ. The CDR3: CASSRDNYGYTF. CDR3 in DNA: TGCGCCAGCAGCAGGGATAACTATGGCTACACCTTC.

This clone was detected only once. Other DNA sequences in the sample encode the same CDR3. This sequence joins TRBV10-3 and TRBJ1-2; a weak D match, TRBD1 (5 bases). Trimming cost V 2 bases and J 7 bases, with 8 bases left between them. This CDR3 region has 12 residues. Germline V gene data show CDR1 as ENHRY and CDR2 as SYGVKD. CDR3 DNA: TGTGCCATCAGTGAGCCAGGGAGTGGCTACACCTTC. Translation gives CAISEPGSGYTF.

On this clone itself: The sample carries other DNA sequences with the same CDR3. The chain has TRBV5-1 and TRBJ2-5; 8 bases are shared with TRBD1. Germline CDR1 is SGHRS and CDR2 is YFSETQ. With 3 bases clipped from V and 2 bases from J, the junction kept 3 bases outside the gene matches. The CDR3 is 14 amino acids. In nucleotides, the CDR3 is TGCGCCAGCAGCTCTGGACAGGGACAAGAGACCCAGTACTTC. Translation gives CASSSGQGQETQYF.

As to this clone: Other DNA sequences within the sample encode an identical CDR3. The genes are TRBV5-4 and TRBJ2-2, with TRBD2 matching over 12 bases. The CDR3 extends over 16 amino acids. Germline values: CDR1 SGHNT, CDR2 YYREEE (reference sequence). Germline trimming cut 4 bases from V and 2 bases from J; bases unmatched to any gene: 3. CDR3 residues: CASSTGLAGNTGELFF. For the CDR3, the DNA is TGTGCCAGCAGCACCGGACTAGCGGGAAACACCGGGGAGCTGTTTTTT.

V usage is TRBV19 and J usage is TRBJ2-7; D is uncertain. The germline gives CDR1 LNHDA, CDR2 SQIVND (reference sequence). Trimming shortened V by 6 bases and J by 1 base, and 7 bases separated the two germline ends. This CDR3 region has 12 residues. CDR3 in amino acids: CASSAASYEQYF. The DNA of the CDR3 is TGTGCCAGTAGCGCGGCTTCCTACGAGCAGTACTTC. The full variable domain, with the rest looked up from reference TRBV19 and TRBJ2-7, is DGGITQSPKYLFRKEGQNVTLSCEQNLNHDAMYWYRQDPGQGLRLIYYSQIVNDFQKGDIAEGYSVSREKKESFPLTVTSAQKNPTAFYLCASSAASYEQYFGPGTRLTVT.

The J gene is TRBJ2-7, the V gene TRBV11-2, with TRBD2 matching 9 bases. The CDR3 consists of 14 residues. With V trimmed by 5 bases and J by 4 bases, 6 bases remained unmatched. Germline CDR1 is SGHAT and CDR2 is FQNNGV. Written as DNA, the CDR3 is TGTGCCAGCAGCCCGCGGGGGGGCCGTTACGAGCAGTACTTC. Its translation: CASSPRGGRYEQYF.

The genes are TRBV12-1 and TRBJ2-2. TRBV12-1 is given as a pseudogene. The CDR3 has 13 residues. CDR3: CASSFIGTGELFF. The CDR3 region has the DNA TGTGCCAGCAGCTTTATAGGCACCGGGGAGCTGTTTTTT.

Points on this clone: Other nucleotide sequences from this sample produce the same CDR3. The gene calls are TRBV5-1 and TRBJ2-7; 12 bases are a match to TRBD2. V shed 3 bases and J 3 bases; nucleotides not matched to a gene: 1. The CDR3 sequence is 14 residues long. Germline V gives CDR1 SGHRS, CDR2 YFSETQ. The CDR3 here is CASSWGLAGYEQYF. CDR3 DNA sequence: TGCGCCAGCAGCTGGGGACTAGCGGGCTACGAGCAGTACTTC.

The genes are TRBV5-6 and TRBJ2-7; TRBD1 might be the D (6 bases). V was trimmed by 4 bases and J by 5 bases, leaving 22 bases between them. The CDR3 is made up of 16 amino acids. Germline CDR1 SGHDT, CDR2 YYEEEE. The DNA of the CDR3 is TGTGCCAGCAGCCTAATAGACGGCCAGGGGATTCACGAGCAGTACTTC. It encodes CASSLIDGQGIHEQYF.

The CDR3 DNA sequence: TGTGCCAGCAGCGGTGGGTTAGACAGCAATCAGCCCCAGCATTTT. Translating it yields CASSGGLDSNQPQHF. The chain has TRBV6-1 and TRBJ1-5, with no clear D. The CDR3 totals 15 residues. In germline, CDR1 is MNHNS, CDR2 SASEGT. Deletions cut 6 bases from V and 1 base from J, with 13 bases between.

CDR3: CASSSGLAGTHEQYF. DNA of the CDR3: TGTGCCAGCAGCTCGGGACTAGCGGGAACTCACGAGCAGTACTTC. The rearrangement joins TRBV5-4 to TRBJ2-7, with TRBD2 matching 13 bases. The CDR3 sequence is 15 residues long. V dropped 3 bases and J dropped 5; count of bases not matched to a gene: 5. In germline, CDR1 is SGHNT, CDR2 YYREEE (reference sequence).

The rearrangement joins TRBV14 to TRBJ2-1; 8 bases map to TRBD1. Germline CDR1 is SGHDN and CDR2 is FVKESK. V lost 4 bases, J lost 0 bases, and 11 bases stayed unmatched. The CDR3 is 18 residues long. In DNA, the CDR3 is TGTGCCAGCAGCCCTGGACAGGGAACCCCTTTCTCCTACAATGAGCAGTTCTTC. Its translation is CASSPGQGTPFSYNEQFF.

The V gene is TRBV18, the J gene TRBJ1-1; a weak D match, TRBD1 (6 bases). Trimming shortened V by 6 bases and J by 1 base, and 18 bases separated the two germline ends. The germline V gene has CDR1 KGHSH and CDR2 LQKENI. The CDR3 extends over 16 amino acids. CDR3 protein: CASSPRSGTTNTEAFF. DNA of the CDR3: TGTGCCAGCTCCCCCCGGTCCGGGACAACGAACACTGAAGCTTTCTTT.

V is TRBV18 and J is TRBJ1-1; D is uncertain. Trimming took 3 bases from V and 4 from J, leaving 9 bases between them. Germline CDR1 and CDR2: KGHSH and LQKENI. This CDR3 has 13 amino acids. The CDR3 DNA is TGTGCCAGCTCACCCGAGGTGGCCACTGAAGCTTTCTTT. Its protein product is CASSPEVATEAFF.

The genes are TRBV7-2 and TRBJ1-4; possible D gene TRBD1, 5 bases. This CDR3 comprises 16 residues. The germline CDR1 and CDR2 sequences are SGHTA and FQGNSA. V gave up 4 bases and J gave up 1 base, with 13 bases separating them. The CDR3 DNA sequence: TGTGCCAGCAGCTCGGGACTTTCGGGAACTAATGAAAAACTGTTTTTT. This gives the protein CASSSGLSGTNEKLFF.

The rearrangement uses TRBV5-1 and TRBJ1-1; the D is unclear. The CDR3 is made up of 13 amino acids. Germline CDR1 reads SGHRS; CDR2 reads YFSETQ. V lost 6 bases to trimming and J lost 1 base, with 10 bases between them. CDR3 amino acids: CASTPDWNTEAFF. For the CDR3, the DNA is TGCGCCAGCACCCCGGACTGGAACACTGAAGCTTTCTTT.

This chain uses TRBV4-2 with TRBJ2-1; D may correspond to TRBD1 or TRBD2 (5 bases each). The V gene lost 3 bases and the J gene lost 5 bases, with 11 bases spanning the gap. The germline CDR1 and CDR2 sequences are LGHNA and YNFKEQ. The CDR3 is made up of 14 amino acids. CDR3: CASSHMGPDNEQFF. DNA for the CDR3: TGTGCCAGCAGCCACATGGGACCGGACAATGAGCAGTTCTTC.

The chain couples TRBV5-1 to TRBJ2-7; the match to TRBD1 covers 7 bases. Per germline, CDR1 SGHRS and CDR2 YFSETQ. The J segment lost 7 bases and the V segment lost 0 bases, leaving 4 bases of the junction unmatched. The CDR3 spans 13 residues. CDR3 in amino acids: CASSLEGAQEQYF. As DNA, the CDR3 is TGCGCCAGCAGCTTGGAGGGGGCTCAGGAGCAGTACTTC.

The rearrangement uses TRBV28 and TRBJ1-4, with D possibly being TRBD1 (6 bases). The germline gives CDR1 MDHEN, CDR2 SYDVKM. Trimming shortened V by 4 bases and J by 7 bases, and 13 bases separated the two germline ends. This CDR3 has 14 residues. The CDR3 region has the DNA TGTGCCAGCAGTTCGGGAGGGGGAACTGAAAAACTGTTTTTT. Its protein product is CASSSGGGTEKLFF. Complete variable domain (other parts from reference TRBV28 and TRBJ1-4): DVKVTQSSRYLVKRTGEKVFLECVQDMDHENMFWYRQDPGLGLRLIYFSYDVKMKEKGDIPEGYSVSREKKERFSLILESASTNQTSMYLCASSSGGGTEKLFFGSGTQLSVL.